This T cell receptor (beta chain) was recorded in a study of blood T cells in healthy people across ages (dated by TCRdb to about 2015). The study in broad terms: In model experiments, template switching captured roughly one uniquely barcoded TCR beta cDNA molecule for every two T cells. To avoid experimental bias, donors of different ages were spread randomly across the sequencing lanes. Donors were grouped into four age groups: young (average roughly 17 years), middle-aged (39), aged (about 60) and long-lived (about 82). The study measured age-related changes in TCR beta repertoire diversity using deep sequencing normalized with unique cDNA molecular identifiers. Two additional independent replicas of 1 million unique cDNA reads from the same blood draw were analyzed for two donors (one aged 18 to 30 and one aged 80 or older).

With regard to this clonotype: Which antigen it targets is not known. Base qualities were left out, and no much larger clone turns up one base away.

After removal of 5 bases from V and 2 bases from J, the junction retains 15 bases not matched to a gene. The CDR3, from cysteine to phenylalanine, totals 19 residues. Of the read, only the CDR3 DNA is kept; its 57 bases are in frame from base 1. The germline V gene gives CDR1 as SNHLY and CDR2 as FYNNEI. The donors were 40 or so Caucasian individuals from Russia, aged roughly 6 to 90 years, who were systemically healthy. Each donor gave about 11 milliliters of peripheral blood, drawn into EDTA-treated Vacutainer tubes. Ficoll-Paque density-gradient centrifugation was used to isolate PBMCs, with at least 6.5 million per sample. Total RNA, at least 6 micrograms per sample, was extracted from PBMCs with Trizol reagent. Naive CD45RAhigh/CD27high T cell percentages were measured by flow cytometry on a PBMC aliquot from every donor. What the work shows at the level of the full study, not this receptor alone: As age increased, observed TCR beta diversity per million T cells dropped in a roughly linear way, and a significant reduction was already evident by age about 36. Estimates of total diversity from one million sequenced T cells were regarded as lower bounds and underestimates. Conclusive comparison of naive and antigen-experienced compartments was prevented by the profiling of bulk unsorted PBMCs. A strong correlation was found between observed TCR beta diversity and the percentage of naive T cells measured by flow cytometry. The CMV infection status of donors was not known, potentially confounding age-related changes in expanded clonotypes. Compared with the aged group, more naive CD4+ T cells, fewer expanded clones and increased TCR diversity were shown by the long-lived group, suggesting age selection.

The library was obtained by 5' RACE. The data were produced on an Illumina HiSeq 2500. A second PCR of roughly 7 to 11 cycles was performed with a sample-barcoded 5' primer and a J-beta primer mix. A unique molecular identifier was introduced onto each TCR beta cDNA molecule by a template-switch 5' adaptor carrying 12 random nucleotides. Each sample yielded at least 2.5 million CDR3-containing paired-end reads. All of the RNA was converted into first-strand cDNA using the Mint cDNA synthesis kit, with a TRBC-specific oligonucleotide serving as the primer. Following uracil-DNA glycosylase treatment, a first 18-cycle PCR with universal primers M1SS and BC2_uni_R was performed on all cDNA. For the original study's pipeline: For normalization, 1 million high-quality reads were randomly selected from each sample, with every read carrying a distinct molecular identifier. Instead of being binned into consensus sequences, reads with shared molecular identifiers were discarded. MiTCR, set to a Q25 quality threshold and the strictest error-elimination algorithm, was used for CDR3 identification, clonotype clustering and error correction. A nonparametric unseen species model with Euler transformation was used to estimate lower-bound total TCR beta diversity. TCRdb trimmed public reads at Q25 via fastp, called clones via MiXCR and kept in-frame beta chains. One record per CDR3 amino acid sequence lists the most common genes and DNA. TCRdb's processing, not the authors' own work, is the source of the V and J calls. The sample table lists under 2 million distinct CDR3 sequences, roughly 32% of them with a count of one. The top ten clonotypes cover 11% of the sample.

This TCR derives from a woman in her thirties in good health. The source material was blood. The V and J segments used are TRBV2 and TRBJ2-3; TRBD2 fits 11 bases in the junction. The encoded CDR3 is CASSNAQGPGLAVTDTQYF. The DNA is TGTGCCAGCAGTAACGCCCAGGGACCGGGACTAGCGGTCACAGATACGCAGTATTTT.